This T cell receptor (beta chain) was sequenced for a study of cytomegalovirus exposure and HLA in healthy donors. V was shortened by 1 base and J by 0 bases, with 10 bases between the two germline ends. The length of the CDR3 is 15 residues. Germline V lookup: CDR1 LNHDA, CDR2 SQIVND (reference sequence). The PCR made use of 60 Vbeta and 13 Jbeta primers. Assay: immunoSEQ multiplex PCR; the TCRdb copy retains only in-frame clones and omits some. The sample holds about 120,000 clones; approximately 82% are singletons and the top ten take over 15%. J is TRBJ2-7 and V is TRBV19; a possible D gene is TRBD2 (6 bases). This TCR came from a man between 18 and 35 years old in good health and CMV-seropositive. The source material was PBMCs. CDR3 sequence reads: CASSIGGELSYEQYF. In nucleotides, the CDR3 is TGTGCCAGTAGTATAGGGGGGGAACTCTCCTACGAGCAGTACTTC.